These 25 T cell receptor beta chains came from one sample sequenced in a study of cytomegalovirus exposure and HLA in healthy donors (dated by TCRdb to the late 2010s). Library construction relied on the immunoSEQ multiplex PCR assay. For the multiplex PCR, a mixture combining 60 forward primers for TCR Vbeta segments and 13 reverse primers for TCR Jbeta segments was used. TCRdb obtained this table from immuneACCESS and retained in-frame rearrangements with V and J assigned. These tables miss some clones; where compared with another copy, unresolved V genes account for less than half of the shortfall, and the remainder is unexplained. The sample yields about 160,000 clones; roughly 80% were counted once. Around 14% of the sample comes from the top ten. The source material was PBMCs. These receptors were taken from a woman aged 50 to 60 in good health and CMV-seronegative.

This chain joins TRBV4-3 and TRBJ2-2; the D is unclear. V was shortened by 1 base and J by 3 bases, with 12 bases between the two germline ends. CDR3 length equals 16 residues. Looked up from germline, CDR1 is LGHNA and CDR2 is YSLEER. CDR3 residues: CASSQGVRGYTGELFF. The CDR3 nucleotides read TGCGCCAGCAGCCAAGGAGTGCGAGGATACACCGGGGAGCTGTTTTTT.

The CDR3 region has the DNA TGCGCCAGCAGCCAAGCCAGGGGGGCAGGAGATTATTACAATGAGCAGTTCTTC. Its translation is CASSQARGAGDYYNEQFF. J is TRBJ2-1 and V is TRBV4-3; D may be TRBD1 (7 bases). V lost 1 base to trimming and J lost 4 bases, with 20 bases between them. Germline V gene sequence: CDR1 LGHNA, CDR2 YSLEER. The CDR3 is 18 residues long.

CDR3 loop: CASSPAQGAYEQYF. The CDR3 region has the DNA TGTGCCAGCTCACCAGCCCAGGGGGCGTACGAGCAGTACTTC. This chain uses TRBV18 with TRBJ2-5, with 8 bases lining up with TRBD1. Matching the DNA end better, TRBJ2-7 makes the J call doubtful. The CDR3 spans 14 residues. CDR1 KGHSH and CDR2 LQKENI come from the germline V gene.

The chain is built from TRBV2 and TRBJ1-5, with TRBD1 matching over 9 bases. J was trimmed by 7 bases and V by 5 bases; bases with no gene match: 6. Germline V gene lookup returns CDR1 SNHLY and CDR2 FYNNEI. There are 14 residues in the CDR3. The CDR3 DNA reads as TGTGCCAGCAGTTTAGGACAGGGGCTGCAGCCCCAGCATTTT. Translated, it gives CASSLGQGLQPQHF.

CDR3 coding DNA: TGTGCCAGCAGTGCCAACAGGGGGCGAGACACTGAAGCTTTCTTT. This gives the protein CASSANRGRDTEAFF. This rearrangement joins TRBV2 to TRBJ1-1, with 9 nucleotides matching TRBD1. Germline loops: CDR1 SNHLY, CDR2 FYNNEI. The CDR3 length is 15 residues. V lost 4 bases, J lost 3 bases, and 6 bases stayed unmatched.

A few counts support this clone. The rearrangement links TRBV7-2 to TRBJ2-7, with TRBD2 as a possible D gene (7 bases). The V gene lost 5 bases and the J gene lost 2 bases, with 19 bases spanning the gap. Germline V gene sequence: CDR1 SGHTA, CDR2 FQGNSA. The CDR3 runs to 16 residues. In nucleotides, the CDR3 is TGTGCCAGCAGCATCCGTCTGGCGGGGGCGACCTACGAGCAGTACTTC. Protein product: CASSIRLAGATYEQYF.

This chain joins TRBV28 and TRBJ2-6; a possible D gene is TRBD1 (6 bases). Per germline, CDR1 MDHEN and CDR2 SYDVKM. The length of the CDR3 is 16 residues. The ends were cut back, 7 bases at V and 3 bases at J, with 16 bases in the middle. CDR3 loop: CASTITRGDGANVLTF. The CDR3, as DNA: TGTGCCAGCACTATTACCAGGGGAGATGGGGCCAACGTCCTGACTTTC.

The count of this clone is one. V is TRBV6-1 and J is TRBJ2-7, with TRBD1 matching over 9 bases. CDR1 MNHNS and CDR2 SASEGT come from the germline V gene. CDR3 length equals 14 residues. V was clipped by 6 bases and J by 3 bases; unmatched bases: 6. CDR3 DNA sequence: TGTGCCAGCAGGCCGGGACAGGGAAGCTACGAGCAGTACTTC. This sequence encodes CASRPGQGSYEQYF.

This chain joins TRBV18 and TRBJ1-4; weak D call: TRBD1 (6 bases). V was pared by 2 bases and J by 2 bases, with 6 bases between. This CDR3 is built from 14 residues. The germline V gene encodes CDR1 KGHSH and CDR2 LQKENI. The CDR3 is CASSPDRTNEKLFF. Written as DNA, the CDR3 is TGTGCCAGCTCACCAGACAGGACTAATGAAAAACTGTTTTTT.

V is TRBV7-9 and J is TRBJ1-2, with TRBD1 matching 7 bases. Germline CDR1 reads SEHNR; CDR2 reads FQNEAQ (reference sequence). V was clipped by 0 bases and J by 7 bases; unmatched bases: 8. CDR3 length equals 15 residues. The CDR3 coding sequence is TGTGCCAGCAGCTTAGCCGGGGGACAGTTAGGTGGCTACACCTTC. It specifies CASSLAGGQLGGYTF. The whole variable domain, filled in from reference TRBV7-9 and TRBJ1-2, reads DTGVSQNPRHKITKRGQNVTFRCDPISEHNRLYWYRQTLGQGPEFLTYFQNEAQLEKSRLLSDRFSAERPKGSFSTLEIQRTEQGDSAMYLCASSLAGGQLGGYTFGSGTRLTVV.

This chain connects TRBV4-2 to TRBJ1-6, with D hard to call. The CDR3 spans 16 residues. V was pared by 1 base and J by 6 bases, with 13 bases between. Germline V gives CDR1 LGHNA, CDR2 YNFKEQ. The CDR3 here is CASSQAVRSPNSPLHF. The CDR3 nucleotides read TGTGCCAGCAGCCAAGCGGTCCGGAGTCCTAATTCACCCCTCCACTTT.

The chain joins TRBV4-2 to TRBJ1-2; 7 nucleotides line up with TRBD1. Trimming took 0 bases from V and 3 from J; bases not matched to a gene: 4. The CDR3 runs 15 residues. Germline V gene lookup returns CDR1 LGHNA and CDR2 YNFKEQ. DNA of the CDR3: TGTGCCAGCAGCCAAGAAACAGGGGATTACTATGGCTACACCTTC. As protein: CASSQETGDYYGYTF.

This chain links TRBV2 with TRBJ2-3, with 8 bases aligning to TRBD2. Germline lookup yields CDR1 SNHLY and CDR2 FYNNEI. This CDR3 has 15 residues. The trim removed 2 bases at V and 2 bases at J, leaving 3 bases unmatched. CDR3: CASSESGLVTDTQYF. CDR3 DNA: TGTGCCAGCAGTGAATCGGGACTAGTCACAGATACGCAGTATTTT.

The chain links TRBV6-1 to TRBJ2-3; 12 bases are a match to TRBD2. CDR3 size: 14 residues. The junction had 5 bases not matched to a gene; V was cut back by 8 bases and J by 5 bases. The germline CDR1 and CDR2 sequences are MNHNS and SASEGT. The CDR3 loop reads CASGTSGGQDTQYF. CDR3 in DNA: TGTGCCAGCGGAACTAGCGGGGGGCAAGATACGCAGTATTTT.

The V gene is TRBV7-9, the J gene TRBJ2-1; TRBD2 matches at 7 bases. The germline V gene encodes CDR1 SEHNR and CDR2 FQNEAQ (reference sequence). J was trimmed by 6 bases and V by 5 bases; bases with no gene match: 10. This CDR3 contains 15 residues. The CDR3: CASSPRPSGANEQFF. CDR3 coding DNA: TGTGCCAGCAGCCCACGACCTAGCGGTGCCAATGAGCAGTTCTTC.

The chain employs TRBV7-8 and TRBJ2-7; a weak D match, TRBD1 (6 bases). The V end was cut by 5 bases, the J end by 3 bases, with 14 bases between. This CDR3 region has 14 residues. The germline V gene has CDR1 SGHVS and CDR2 FQNEAQ. In DNA, the CDR3 is TGTGCCAGCAGCAATTCGGACAGAAACTACGAGCAGTACTTC. Translation: CASSNSDRNYEQYF.

This chain connects TRBV7-9 to TRBJ2-3; 8 bases align to TRBD2. The V gene's germline CDR1 is SEHNR and CDR2 FQNEAQ (reference sequence). The CDR3 is made up of 15 amino acids. The ends lost 7 bases at V and 5 bases at J; junction bases unmatched: 11. The CDR3 coding sequence is TGTGCCAGCACCAGTCCCAGCGGGGGTAAAGATACGCAGTATTTT. This translates into CASTSPSGGKDTQYF.

The chain is built from TRBV27 and TRBJ2-2; a possible D gene is TRBD1 (6 bases). The CDR3 extends over 13 amino acids. CDR1 is MNHEY and CDR2 is SMNVEV in the germline V gene (reference sequence). V lost 7 bases to trimming and J lost 7 bases, with 13 bases between them. The CDR3 nucleotides are TGTGCCAGCACCAAACAGGGCGGCGGGGAGCTGTTTTTT. Its translation is CASTKQGGGELFF.

This clone was seen only a few times. This rearrangement joins TRBV5-5 to TRBJ2-3, with a possible D match to TRBD1 (5 bases). Germline assignment: CDR1 SGHKS and CDR2 YYEKEE (reference sequence). The V end was cut by 0 bases, the J end by 0 bases, with 8 bases between. This CDR3 has 15 amino acids. CDR3 nucleotides: TGTGCCAGCAGCTTGGGGCAGGGAAGCACAGATACGCAGTATTTT. As protein: CASSLGQGSTDTQYF.

V usage is TRBV7-3 and J usage is TRBJ2-3; the D gene is possibly TRBD1 (6 bases). V dropped 5 bases and J dropped 6 bases, with 12 bases sitting between them. Germline V CDR1 and CDR2: SGHTA, FQGTGA. The CDR3 extends over 13 amino acids. In DNA, the CDR3 is TGTGCCAGCAGCGGAGGACAGTTGGATACGCAGTATTTT. This codes for CASSGGQLDTQYF.

The sample holds a few counts of this clone. This chain links TRBV10-2 with TRBJ2-1, with 7 bases that match TRBD2. This CDR3 region has 14 residues. CDR1 and CDR2 from the germline V gene are WSHSY and SAAADI. V was pared by 11 bases and J by 6 bases, with 13 bases of the junction left unmatched. Written as DNA, the CDR3 is TGCGCCGGTCAGGCTGGCGGGGGTTTCAATGAGCAGTTCTTC. This sequence encodes CAGQAGGGFNEQFF.

The rearrangement uses TRBV7-6 and TRBJ2-1; TRBD1 might be the D (6 bases). The germline gives CDR1 SGHVS, CDR2 FNYEAQ. CDR3 length: 15 amino acids. Trimming removed 5 bases from V and 3 bases from J, with 14 bases in between. CDR3 residues: CASSRGHGIYNEQFF. CDR3 nucleotides: TGTGCCAGCAGCCGGGGACATGGAATCTACAATGAGCAGTTCTTC.

The V gene is TRBV28, the J gene TRBJ1-5; no clear D. The CDR3 spans 14 residues. V was pared by 5 bases and J by 7 bases, with 15 bases between. Germline values: CDR1 MDHEN, CDR2 SYDVKM. CDR3 sequence: CASSTPVGDQPQHF. The CDR3 coding sequence is TGTGCCAGCAGTACCCCTGTAGGAGACCAGCCCCAGCATTTT.

The chain couples TRBV10-3 to TRBJ1-1, with a tentative D call TRBD1 (5 bases). The length of the CDR3 is 12 residues. V lost 6 bases and J lost 11, with 16 bases in between. In germline, CDR1 is ENHRY, CDR2 SYGVKD. CDR3 coding DNA: TGTGCCATCAGGACAGACAACCAGAGGGCTTTCTTT. Protein product: CAIRTDNQRAFF.

This clone was found a few times. The chain recombines TRBV6-6 with TRBJ1-1; 10 bases line up with TRBD1. Germline CDR1 MNHNY, CDR2 SVGAGI (reference sequence). CDR3 length: 16 amino acids. V dropped 2 bases and J dropped 3; count of bases not matched to a gene: 6. CDR3 DNA sequence: TGTGCCAGCAGTTACCGCCGGGACAGGGGTTACACTGAAGCTTTCTTT. The encoded protein is CASSYRRDRGYTEAFF.